The 9 T cell receptor beta chains below were found in one sample sequenced in a study of blood T cell repertoires in COVID-19. The protocol was immunoSEQ multiplex PCR, while the TCRdb copy is restricted to in-frame clones and leaves out a portion. The sample lists about 410,000 clones, around 91% seen once, with 0.55% to 0.75% in the top ten. The specimen sequenced was PBMCs or T cells enriched from blood (not recorded which). These TCRs come from a man aged 18 to 35 who had recovered from COVID-19.

The chain is built from TRBV5-8 and TRBJ1-5; D is unclear. The CDR3 covers 15 residues. Germline-derived CDR1 and CDR2 are SGHTS and YDEGEE. V lost 5 bases and J lost 2, with 14 bases in between. The CDR3: CASSTGSAGNQPQHF. The DNA for the CDR3 is TGTGCCAGCAGTACGGGATCCGCCGGCAATCAGCCCCAGCATTTT. Full variable domain (outside the CDR3, taken from reference TRBV5-8 and TRBJ1-5): EAGVTQSPTHLIKTRGQQATLRCSPISGHTSVYWYQQALGLGLQFLLWYDEGEERNRGNFPPRFSGRQFPNYSSELNVNALELEDSALYLCASSTGSAGNQPQHFGDGTRLSIL.

The chain is built from TRBV5-6 and TRBJ2-1, with unresolved D. The CDR3 extends over 12 amino acids. V lost 0 bases and J lost 9, with 7 bases in between. Germline CDR1 and CDR2: SGHDT and YYEEEE. This CDR3 reads CASSLARIEQFF. CDR3 bases: TGTGCCAGCAGCTTGGCTAGAATTGAGCAGTTCTTC. The full variable domain, rest sourced from reference TRBV5-6 and TRBJ2-1, is DAGVTQSPTHLIKTRGQQVTLRCSPKSGHDTVSWYQQALGQGPQFIFQYYEEEERQRGNFPDRFSGHQFPNYSSELNVNALLLGDSALYLCASSLARIEQFFGPGTRLTVL.

The gene calls are TRBV11-2 and TRBJ2-1, with 8 bases aligning to TRBD2. The trim removed 3 bases at V and 0 bases at J, leaving 7 bases unmatched. Germline lookup yields CDR1 SGHAT and CDR2 FQNNGV. The CDR3 consists of 17 residues. The CDR3 sequence: CASSFFYGTSSYNEQFF. The CDR3 DNA reads as TGTGCCAGCAGCTTTTTTTACGGGACTAGCTCCTACAATGAGCAGTTCTTC.

This chain links TRBV7-3 with TRBJ2-7; 9 bases align to TRBD1. The CDR3 contains 15 residues. V dropped 4 bases and J dropped 4; count of bases not matched to a gene: 8. The V gene's germline CDR1 is SGHTA and CDR2 FQGTGA. The CDR3 coding sequence is TGTGCCAGCAGCTACGGAACAGGGGGCGCGTACGAGCAGTACTTC. Encoded protein: CASSYGTGGAYEQYF.

The V call is TRBV3-1 (or the pseudogene TRBV3-2), the J call TRBJ1-1, with D tentatively TRBD1 (5 bases). Germline-derived CDR1 and CDR2 are LGHDT and YNNKEL (reference sequence). This CDR3 region has 13 residues. The V and J ends lost 0 bases and 4 bases respectively, with 6 bases between them. The CDR3 sequence: CASSQEGVTEAFF. CDR3 bases: TGTGCCAGCAGCCAAGAAGGGGTCACTGAAGCTTTCTTT.

This sequence joins TRBV7-6 and TRBJ2-6; a possible D gene is TRBD1 (6 bases). Deletions cut 5 bases from V and 3 bases from J, with 17 bases between. The germline V gene has CDR1 SGHVS and CDR2 FNYEAQ. The length of the CDR3 is 17 residues. The chain's CDR3 is CASSQAVQGYGANVLTF. The CDR3 DNA reads as TGTGCCAGCAGCCAAGCGGTACAGGGATATGGGGCCAACGTCCTGACTTTC.

The V and J genes are TRBV30 and TRBJ2-7; D perhaps matches TRBD1 (5 bases). The germline V gene has CDR1 GTSNPN and CDR2 SVGIG (reference sequence). The CDR3 covers 15 residues. The germline V and J ends were trimmed by 0 bases and 6 bases, with 18 bases remaining between them. Written as DNA, the CDR3 is TGTGCCTGGAGTGTTCGCCCTGGTAGGGGATCCGAGCAGTACTTC. It translates to CAWSVRPGRGSEQYF.

This chain connects TRBV7-9 to TRBJ2-1, with D uncertain. The V gene's germline CDR1 is SEHNR and CDR2 FQNEAQ (reference sequence). The CDR3 consists of 15 residues. V was pared by 3 bases and J by 4 bases, with 13 bases between. CDR3 protein: CASSFNTNLYNEQFF. CDR3 bases: TGTGCCAGCAGCTTCAACACAAACCTTTACAATGAGCAGTTCTTC.

The gene calls are TRBV29-1 and TRBJ1-5; a possible D gene is TRBD1 (5 bases). Trimming removed 6 bases at V and 0 bases at J, with 6 bases between. CDR1 and CDR2 (germline): SQVTM, ANQGSEA. There are 12 residues in the CDR3. The CDR3 loop is CSVQVSNQPQHF. The CDR3 bases are TGCAGCGTACAGGTTAGCAATCAGCCCCAGCATTTT.